The clone carrying this TCR beta chain was detected only once. Source study methods: By means of reference gene primer amplification, nucleated cell counts were estimated. Assay used: immunoSEQ multiplex PCR; TCRdb lists only in-frame clones, some missing. From that table come the V and J calls and clone size; the DNA was used to work out D and trimming. The repertoire includes 120,000 or so clones, over 80% of them detected once, and roughly 29% sits in the top ten. Trimming cost V 6 bases and J 4 bases; bases outside gene matches: 6. The CDR3 is 14 residues long. In germline, CDR1 is MNHEY, CDR2 SVGAGI. The data originate from a study of blood T cell repertoires in COVID-19. Overall study context: The United States, Italy and Spain provided the acute and convalescent COVID-19 samples.

Sequencing was carried out using peripheral blood. The chain combines TRBV6-5 with TRBJ1-3, with 7 bases identical to TRBD1. The source is a woman in her seventies with acute or convalescent COVID-19. The CDR3 bases are TGTGCCAGCAGGCTACAGGGGCAAGGAAACACCATATATTTT. Amino acids: CASRLQGQGNTIYF.